Following are 16 T cell receptor beta chains from one sample sequenced in a study of cytomegalovirus exposure and HLA in healthy donors. The PCR ran on 60 Vbeta and 13 Jbeta primers. Produced via immunoSEQ multiplex PCR; TCRdb's table is partial and in-frame only. The data show tens of thousands of clones, 78% seen once. Source material: PBMCs. Receptors were obtained from a middle-aged woman in good health and CMV-seropositive.

This clone was observed a single time. This CDR3 is also generated by other DNA sequences in the sample. This rearrangement joins TRBV7-8 to TRBJ1-1; 11 bases fit TRBD1. This CDR3 has 18 amino acids. V trimming: 6 bases; J trimming: 6 bases; junction bases outside the gene matches: 18. Germline-derived CDR1 and CDR2 are SGHVS and FQNEAQ. The CDR3 sequence: CASREGPGQGAQGAEAFF. The DNA for the CDR3 is TGTGCCAGCAGGGAGGGACCTGGACAGGGGGCCCAGGGGGCTGAAGCTTTCTTT.

This chain links TRBV19 with TRBJ1-5, with 9 positions matching TRBD1. Germline V lookup: CDR1 LNHDA, CDR2 SQIVND (reference sequence). The CDR3 length is 13 residues. J lost 6 bases, V lost 8 bases, and 5 bases had no gene match. DNA of the CDR3: TGTGCCAGTGGGACAGGGAGACTTCAGCCCCAGCATTTT. Translation gives CASGTGRLQPQHF.

The rearrangement joins TRBV5-6 to TRBJ1-6, with 7 bases lining up with TRBD1. This CDR3 is 17 amino acids long. The germline V gene encodes CDR1 SGHDT and CDR2 YYEEEE. V lost 0 bases, J lost 7 bases, and 10 bases stayed unmatched. CDR3 coding DNA: TGTGCCAGCAGCTTGGCCTCGGAGGACAGGATGAATTCACCCCTCCACTTT. This sequence encodes CASSLASEDRMNSPLHF. Filled out from reference TRBV5-6 and TRBJ1-6, the complete variable domain reads DAGVTQSPTHLIKTRGQQVTLRCSPKSGHDTVSWYQQALGQGPQFIFQYYEEEERQRGNFPDRFSGHQFPNYSSELNVNALLLGDSALYLCASSLASEDRMNSPLHFGNGTRLTVT.

The V and J genes are TRBV30 and TRBJ1-5; D perhaps matches TRBD1 (5 bases). From germline, CDR1 is GTSNPN and CDR2 SVGIG (reference sequence). The CDR3 is 13 residues long. Trimming stripped 0 bases from V and 3 bases from J, with 6 bases between. Here the CDR3 DNA reads TGTGCCTGGAGTGTCAGGGACAATCAGCCCCAGCATTTT. Residues: CAWSVRDNQPQHF. The full variable domain, in which reference TRBV30 and TRBJ1-5 provide the parts outside the CDR3, is SQTIHQWPATLVQPVGSPLSLECTVEGTSNPNLYWYRQAAGRGLQLLFYSVGIGQISSEVPQNLSASRPQDRQFILSSKKLLLSDSGFYLCAWSVRDNQPQHFGDGTRLSIL.

This clone was seen a handful of times. The CDR3: CASSLVRGQGETQYF. As DNA, the CDR3 is TGTGCCAGCAGCTTAGTCAGGGGGCAAGGAGAGACCCAGTACTTC. This chain joins TRBV7-2 and TRBJ2-5; TRBD1 aligns across 8 bases. The CDR3 is made up of 15 amino acids. V was pared by 1 base and J by 4 bases, with 5 bases of the junction left unmatched. Germline CDR1 and CDR2: SGHTA and FQGNSA.

The chain has TRBV7-9 and TRBJ2-1; TRBD1 matches 9 bases. Losses at the gene ends were 5 bases for V and 7 bases for J; bases not matched to a gene: 12. CDR3 length equals 16 residues. Germline V gives CDR1 SEHNR, CDR2 FQNEAQ (reference sequence). CDR3 nucleotide sequence: TGTGCCAGCAGCCTTACGGGACAGGGAGCAGGGAATGAGCAGTTCTTC. It is translated as CASSLTGQGAGNEQFF.

The V and J genes are TRBV4-3 and TRBJ2-5, with D hard to call. Trimming took off 0 bases at V and 6 bases at J, with 8 bases between the two ends. In germline, CDR1 is LGHNA, CDR2 YSLEER. This CDR3 is 13 amino acids long. CDR3 in amino acids: CASSQDPGQTQYF. CDR3 bases: TGCGCCAGCAGCCAAGATCCGGGTCAGACCCAGTACTTC.

This clone was observed a handful of times. The rearrangement links TRBV2 to TRBJ1-6, with D possibly being TRBD1 (6 bases). The V gene's germline CDR1 is SNHLY and CDR2 FYNNEI. CDR3 length: 14 amino acids. Trimming removed 8 bases from V and 4 bases from J, with 12 bases in between. CDR3 region: CASQTGNYNSPLHF. CDR3 in DNA: TGTGCCAGCCAGACAGGAAATTATAATTCACCCCTCCACTTT. Using reference TRBV2 and TRBJ1-6 for the parts outside the CDR3, the full variable domain is EPEVTQTPSHQVTQMGQEVILRCVPISNHLYFYWYRQILGQKVEFLVSFYNNEISEKSEIFDDQFSVERPDGSNFTLKIRSTKLEDSAMYFCASQTGNYNSPLHFGNGTRLTVT.

The V and J genes are TRBV25-1 and TRBJ2-3, with 7 bases matching TRBD2. Germline V gene lookup returns CDR1 MGHDK and CDR2 SYGVNS. With 5 bases clipped from V and 1 base from J, the junction kept 3 bases outside the gene matches. The CDR3 runs 14 residues. The CDR3 DNA reads as TGTGCCAGCAGTCATGCGGGGGGCACAGATACGCAGTATTTT. Translating it yields CASSHAGGTDTQYF.

For this clone: An end of the junction does not agree with germline; a read error may underlie this. The J gene is TRBJ1-1, the V gene TRBV7-9; D might be TRBD1 (5 bases). This CDR3 comprises 16 residues. Germline V gene lookup returns CDR1 SEHNR and CDR2 FQNEAQ (reference sequence). The CDR3 protein is CSSSETSPQGTTEAFF. In DNA form, the CDR3 reads TGTTCCAGCAGCGAAACGTCCCCGCAGGGTACCACTGAAGCTTTCTTT.

CDR3 residues: CASSLAGIGGDSPLHF. CDR3 sequence (DNA): TGTGCCAGCAGCTTGGCCGGGATAGGGGGGGATTCACCCCTCCACTTT. This chain links TRBV5-4 with TRBJ1-6; the D gene is possibly TRBD1 (6 bases). From germline, CDR1 is SGHNT and CDR2 YYREEE (reference sequence). V was cut by 0 bases and J by 8 bases, with 15 bases left in between. The CDR3 is 16 residues long. Full variable domain (outside the CDR3, taken from reference TRBV5-4 and TRBJ1-6): ETGVTQSPTHLIKTRGQQVTLRCSSQSGHNTVSWYQQALGQGPQFIFQYYREEENGRGNFPPRFSGLQFPNYSSELNVNALELDDSALYLCASSLAGIGGDSPLHFGNGTRLTVT.

The chain has TRBV6-5 and TRBJ2-3, with 8 bases aligning to TRBD2. Trimming at V came to 2 bases and at J to 2 bases, leaving 3 bases not matched to a gene. Germline V gene data show CDR1 as MNHEY and CDR2 as SVGAGI. The CDR3 totals 15 residues. For the CDR3, the DNA is TGTGCCAGCAGTTACACGGGGGGGCACACAGATACGCAGTATTTT. Translating it yields CASSYTGGHTDTQYF.

The chain has TRBV27 and TRBJ1-5, with D maybe TRBD1 (6 bases). The germline V gene has CDR1 MNHEY and CDR2 SMNVEV (reference sequence). CDR3 length: 17 residues. V gave up 1 base and J gave up 5 bases, with 18 bases separating them. DNA of the CDR3: TGTGCCAGCAGTTTATTTTTTTCGGACAGAGTTCATCAGCCCCAGCATTTT. Encoded protein: CASSLFFSDRVHQPQHF.

The V call is TRBV4-3, the J call TRBJ1-3; possible D gene TRBD1, 5 bases. Trimming left V 1 base short and J 0 bases short, with 7 bases between. From germline, CDR1 is LGHNA and CDR2 YSLEER. This CDR3 is built from 15 residues. CDR3 sequence: CASSQAGLSGNTIYF. CDR3 DNA sequence: TGCGCCAGCAGCCAAGCAGGGCTCTCTGGAAACACCATATATTTT.

The chain combines TRBV5-1 with TRBJ2-2, with 9 bases matching TRBD2. The CDR3 length is 15 residues. Per the germline V gene, CDR1 is SGHRS and CDR2 is YFSETQ. V was clipped by 0 bases and J by 5 bases; unmatched bases: 2. CDR3 in amino acids: CASSLALAGTGELFF. The CDR3 DNA sequence: TGCGCCAGCAGCTTGGCGCTAGCGGGGACCGGGGAGCTGTTTTTT.

This chain connects TRBV5-6 to TRBJ1-2; the D is unclear. V was clipped by 2 bases and J by 5 bases, with 10 bases between them. Germline lookup yields CDR1 SGHDT and CDR2 YYEEEE. CDR3 length: 13 residues. Written as DNA, the CDR3 is TGTGCCAGCAGCTTATTGCATCAGTATGGCTACACCTTC. Translated, it gives CASSLLHQYGYTF.